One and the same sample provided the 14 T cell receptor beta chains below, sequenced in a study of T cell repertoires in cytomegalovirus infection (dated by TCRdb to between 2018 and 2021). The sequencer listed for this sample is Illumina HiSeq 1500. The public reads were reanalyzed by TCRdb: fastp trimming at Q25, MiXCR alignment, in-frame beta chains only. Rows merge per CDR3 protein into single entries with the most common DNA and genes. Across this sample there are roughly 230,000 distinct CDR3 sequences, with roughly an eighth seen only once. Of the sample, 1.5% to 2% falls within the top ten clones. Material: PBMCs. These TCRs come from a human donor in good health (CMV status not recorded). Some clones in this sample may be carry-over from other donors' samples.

The DNA for the CDR3 is TGCGCCAGCAGCCCCCTTCTGCCGGAACCTCAACAGGAGACCCAGTACTTC. Amino acids: CASSPLLPEPQQETQYF. The chain couples TRBV5-1 to TRBJ2-5; no reliable D call. The germline V gene has CDR1 SGHRS and CDR2 YFSETQ. CDR3 length: 17 amino acids. The V gene lost 4 bases and the J gene lost 5 bases, with 24 bases spanning the gap.

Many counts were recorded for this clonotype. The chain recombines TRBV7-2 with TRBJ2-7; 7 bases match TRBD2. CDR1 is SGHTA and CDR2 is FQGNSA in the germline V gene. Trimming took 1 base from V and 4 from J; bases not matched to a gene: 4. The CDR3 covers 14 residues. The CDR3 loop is CASSLGTSVYEQYF. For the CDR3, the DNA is TGTGCCAGCAGCTTAGGGACTAGTGTGTACGAGCAGTACTTC.

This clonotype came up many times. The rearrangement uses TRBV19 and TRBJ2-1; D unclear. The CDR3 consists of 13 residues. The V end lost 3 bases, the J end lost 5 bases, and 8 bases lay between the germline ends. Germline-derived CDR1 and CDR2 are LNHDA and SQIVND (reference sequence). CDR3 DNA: TGTGCCAGTAGTATTCGGGCCCACAATGAGCAGTTCTTC. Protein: CASSIRAHNEQFF.

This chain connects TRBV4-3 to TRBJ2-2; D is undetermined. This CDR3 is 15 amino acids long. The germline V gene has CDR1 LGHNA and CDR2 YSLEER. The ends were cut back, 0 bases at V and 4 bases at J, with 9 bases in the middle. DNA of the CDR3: TGCGCCAGCAGCCAAGAGTCGCCGACCACCGGGGAGCTGTTTTTT. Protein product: CASSQESPTTGELFF.

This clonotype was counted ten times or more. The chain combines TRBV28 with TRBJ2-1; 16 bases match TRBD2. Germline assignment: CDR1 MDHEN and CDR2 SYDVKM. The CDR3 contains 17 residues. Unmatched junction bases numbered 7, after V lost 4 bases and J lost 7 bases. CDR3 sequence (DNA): TGTGCCAGCAGTTCGGGACTAGCGGGAGGGCCGGTTAATGAGCAGTTCTTC. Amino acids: CASSSGLAGGPVNEQFF.

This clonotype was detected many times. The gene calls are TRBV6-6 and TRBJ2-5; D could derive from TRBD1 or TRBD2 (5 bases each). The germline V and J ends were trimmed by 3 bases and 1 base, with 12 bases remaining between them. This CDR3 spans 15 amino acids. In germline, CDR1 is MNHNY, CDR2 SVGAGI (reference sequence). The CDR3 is CASSYYGGPQETQYF. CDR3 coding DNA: TGTGCCAGCAGTTATTATGGGGGACCCCAAGAGACCCAGTACTTC.

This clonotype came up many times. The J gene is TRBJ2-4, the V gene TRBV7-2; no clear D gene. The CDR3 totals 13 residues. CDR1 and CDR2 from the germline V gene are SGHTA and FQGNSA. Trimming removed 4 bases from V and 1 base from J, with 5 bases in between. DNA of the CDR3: TGTGCCAGCAGCTCGGACGCCAAAAACATTCAGTACTTC. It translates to CASSSDAKNIQYF.

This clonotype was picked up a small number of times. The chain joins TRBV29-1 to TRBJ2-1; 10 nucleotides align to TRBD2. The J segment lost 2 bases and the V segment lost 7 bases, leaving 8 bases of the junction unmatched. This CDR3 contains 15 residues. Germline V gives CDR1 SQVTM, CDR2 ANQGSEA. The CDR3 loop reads CSATVAGGTYNEQFF. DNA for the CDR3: TGCAGCGCGACTGTAGCGGGAGGTACCTACAATGAGCAGTTCTTC.

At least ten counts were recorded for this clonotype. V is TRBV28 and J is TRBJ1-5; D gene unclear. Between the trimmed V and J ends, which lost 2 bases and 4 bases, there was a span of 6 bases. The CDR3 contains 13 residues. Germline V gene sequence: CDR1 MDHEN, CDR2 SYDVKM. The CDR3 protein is CASSLIVNQPQHF. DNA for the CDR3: TGTGCCAGCAGTTTAATTGTGAATCAGCCCCAGCATTTT. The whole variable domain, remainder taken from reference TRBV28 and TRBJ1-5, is DVKVTQSSRYLVKRTGEKVFLECVQDMDHENMFWYRQDPGLGLRLIYFSYDVKMKEKGDIPEGYSVSREKKERFSLILESASTNQTSMYLCASSLIVNQPQHFGDGTRLSIL.

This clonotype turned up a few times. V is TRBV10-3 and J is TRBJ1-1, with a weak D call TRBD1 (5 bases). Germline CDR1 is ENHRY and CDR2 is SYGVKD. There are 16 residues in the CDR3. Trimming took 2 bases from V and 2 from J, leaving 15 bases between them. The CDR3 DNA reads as TGTGCCATCAGTGAGATTTGGCAGGGAGGAAACACTGAAGCTTTCTTT. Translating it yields CAISEIWQGGNTEAFF.

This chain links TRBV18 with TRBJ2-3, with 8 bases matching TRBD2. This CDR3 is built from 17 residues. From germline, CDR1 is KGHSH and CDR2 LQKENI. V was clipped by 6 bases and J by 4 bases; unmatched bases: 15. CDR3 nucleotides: TGTGCCAGCTCCCATCCAGCGCGGGAGGATCCCCCAGATACGCAGTATTTT. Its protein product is CASSHPAREDPPDTQYF. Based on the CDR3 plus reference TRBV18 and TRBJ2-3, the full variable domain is NAGVMQNPRHLVRRRGQEARLRCSPMKGHSHVYWYRQLPEEGLKFMVYLQKENIIDESGMPKERFSAEFPKEGPSILRIQQVVRGDSAAYFCASSHPAREDPPDTQYFGPGTRLTVL.

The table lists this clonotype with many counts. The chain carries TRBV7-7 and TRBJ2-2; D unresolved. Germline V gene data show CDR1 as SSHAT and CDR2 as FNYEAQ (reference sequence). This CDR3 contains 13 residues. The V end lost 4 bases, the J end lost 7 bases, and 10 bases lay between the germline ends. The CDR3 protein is CASSSLENGELFF. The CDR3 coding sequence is TGTGCCAGCAGCTCGTTAGAAAACGGGGAGCTGTTTTTT.

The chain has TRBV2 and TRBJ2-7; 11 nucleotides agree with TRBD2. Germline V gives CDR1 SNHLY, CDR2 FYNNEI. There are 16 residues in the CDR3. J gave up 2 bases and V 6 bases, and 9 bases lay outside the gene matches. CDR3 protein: CASRTSPGLAAYEQYF. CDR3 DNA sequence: TGTGCCAGCAGGACCTCCCCGGGACTAGCGGCCTACGAGCAGTACTTC.

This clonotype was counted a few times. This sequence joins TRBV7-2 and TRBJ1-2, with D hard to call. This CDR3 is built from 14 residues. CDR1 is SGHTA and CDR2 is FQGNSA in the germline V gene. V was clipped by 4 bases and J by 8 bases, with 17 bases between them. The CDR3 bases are TGTGCCAGCAGCTCGACTAAGTCGGGCGAGGGCTACACCTTC. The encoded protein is CASSSTKSGEGYTF. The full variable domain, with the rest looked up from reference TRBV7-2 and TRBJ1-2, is GAGVSQSPSNKVTEKGKDVELRCDPISGHTALYWYRQSLGQGLEFLIYFQGNSAPDKSGLPSDRFSAERTGGSVSTLTIQRTQQEDSAVYLCASSSTKSGEGYTFGSGTRLTVV.